The clone carrying this T cell receptor (beta chain) was counted a few times. As yet, its antigen is unknown. Sequenced by immunoSEQ multiplex PCR; TCRdb stores in-frame clones only, minus some. The sample includes 90,000 to 100,000 clones, approximately 74% of them seen just once. The V and J ends lost 6 bases and 3 bases, in that order; junction bases with no gene match: 1. This CDR3 contains 13 residues. The germline CDR1 and CDR2 sequences are SNHLY and FYNNEI. This sample stems from a study of radiotherapy plus CTLA-4 blockade in lung cancer. General study results and limits: TCR clones originating in tumors grew in number in blood after radiotherapy plus ipilimumab.

The rearrangement joins TRBV2 to TRBJ1-3; 8 bases are shared with TRBD1. The clonotype was recovered from a human donor with non-small cell lung cancer who had a partial response to radiotherapy plus ipilimumab. Some clones in this sample may be carry-over from other donors' samples. Sequencing used peripheral blood, obtained from a patient treated with radiotherapy plus ipilimumab. The CDR3 coding sequence is TGTGCCAGCAGGGACAGGGTTGGAAACACCATATATTTT. Translating gives CASRDRVGNTIYF.